The entry below describes one T cell receptor beta chain. Its antigen is currently unknown. Read data end 3 residues before the CDR3 end; the end is taken from the germline J gene. The data derive from a study of T cells in women clearing cervical HPV infection. Study-level background: No precancer developed; the control's incident HPV16 infection cleared within 12 months.

Between the trimmed V and J ends, which lost 5 bases and 1 base, there was a span of 12 bases. Germline loops: CDR1 SGHTA, CDR2 FQGNSA. The CDR3 length is 15 residues. Repertoires were generated with immunoSEQ multiplex PCR, while TCRdb's copy carries only in-frame clones and drops some. Its table lists under 50,000 clones. Study-level findings and limits: Repertoire richness, not evenness, was significantly elevated in CIN3+ cases versus controls.

Cervical HPV DNA detected by MY09/MY11 PCR, typed by dot-blot. The sequenced sample consisted of blood buffy coat. This sequence originates from a woman between 18 and 70 years old with a cervical HPV16 infection that either progressed to CIN3+ or cleared (not recorded which). This sequence joins TRBV7-2 and TRBJ2-1, with a tentative D call TRBD1 (6 bases). The CDR3 sequence is CASSRTTGSYNEQFF. CDR3 DNA (partial): TGTGCCAGCAGCCGAACGACAGGTTCCTACAATGAG.